One and the same sample provided the 17 T cell receptor delta chains below, sequenced in a study of γδ T cells in repeated Plasmodium falciparum infection. Vgamma9/Vdelta2+ and Vdelta2-negative gammadelta T cells were flow-sorted from PBMC for bulk sequencing. TCRdb reran clone calling via CATT on the multiplex PCR reads. The data hold 90,000 or so delta-chain clones, with over 0.9% observed a single time. The source material was gamma-delta T cells from blood. The receptor set was obtained from a pool of human donors (malaria-infected and uninfected, not separated).

In this sample, this clone turned up a few times. A read error likely explains why the TCRdb protein, taken from a much larger clone, differs from this DNA's translation at residue 4; the protein shown is translated from the DNA. The chain links TRDV2 to TRDJ1; a possible D gene is TRDD3 (6 bases). No J segment appears in TCRdb, so it was assigned here by matching the sequence to germline. Germline loops: CDR1 GEAIGNYY, CDR2 EKD. The CDR3 loop spans 20 amino acids. The CDR3 coding sequence is TGTGCCTGTGGCACCGCGTTCGCTGGGGACTCTCCGAGGTACACCGATAAACTCATCTTT. Protein: CACGTAFAGDSPRYTDKLIF.

About this clone: The TCRdb protein comes from a much larger clone and disagrees with this DNA's translation at residue 6, likely due to a read error; the protein given here is derived from the DNA. The chain carries TRDV2 and TRDJ1; 11 nucleotides line up with TRDD3. The J gene is not listed in TCRdb, so it was assigned here from a DNA match to germline. CDR3 length equals 20 residues. Trimming took 3 bases from V and 3 from J; bases not matched to a gene: 20. CDR1 is GEAIGNYY and CDR2 is EKD in the germline V gene. The CDR3 nucleotides are TGTGCCTGTGACCCGCCTTATGTTACTGGGGGATATACTTCATCCGATAAACTCATCTTT. Translated: CACDPPYVTGGYTSSDKLIF.

About this clone: The TCRdb record carries a much larger clone's protein, which differs from this DNA's translation at residue 13; a read error is the likely cause, and the protein listed here is the DNA translation. The V and J genes are TRDV2 and TRDJ1, with TRDD3 matching over 8 bases. Since TCRdb gives no J gene, matching the DNA to germline was used here to assign it. The CDR3 contains 16 residues. Germline values: CDR1 GEAIGNYY, CDR2 EKD. CDR3 sequence: CACDTVGGLYTDRLIF. The CDR3 DNA sequence: TGTGCCTGTGACACCGTTGGGGGATTATACACCGATAGACTCATCTTT.

Of note for this clone: The protein held in TCRdb is that of a much larger clone and does not match this DNA's translation at residue 21, likely because of a read error; the protein shown is translated from the DNA. V is TRDV1 and J is TRDJ1, with 12 bases aligning to TRDD3. This CDR3 spans 25 amino acids. CDR1 and CDR2 (germline): TSWWSYY, QGS. CDR3 DNA sequence: TGTGCTCTTGGGGAGGTGACGGAGACGAAGACGTGTCCGAACTGGGGGATACTTCACACCAATAAACTCATCTTT. Residues: CALGEVTETKTCPNWGILHTNKLIF.

With regard to this clone: A far larger clone differs by one base, so this is likely a read error. This specimen includes other DNA sequences encoding the same CDR3. The chain joins TRDV1 to TRDJ1; D is possibly TRDD3 (6 bases). V was clipped by 1 base and J by 8 bases, with 26 bases between them. The length of the CDR3 is 18 residues. Germline assignment: CDR1 TSWWSYY and CDR2 QGS. DNA of the CDR3: TGTGCTCTTGGGGAACGAGGCCCTACTATACGGGGGACAGACAAACTCATCTTT. Its translation: CALGERGPTIRGTDKLIF.

Only a few counts were recorded for this clone. A read error is the likely source, as a far larger clone sits one nucleotide away. The sample contains more than one DNA sequence encoding this CDR3. The J gene is uncalled and the V gene is TRDV2; the table gives TRDD3 as D, unverified against the DNA. Germline CDR1 reads GEAIGNYY; CDR2 reads EKD. The CDR3 contains 16 residues. The CDR3, as DNA: TGTGCCTGTGACAAACTGGGGGATGGTTACACCGATAAGCTCATCTTT. This codes for CACDKLGDGYTDKLIF.

Turning to this clone: The TCRdb record carries a much larger clone's protein, which differs from this DNA's translation at residue 10; a read error is the likely cause, and the protein listed here is the DNA translation. V usage is TRDV2 and J usage is TRDJ1, with D possibly matching TRDD3 (5 bases). The CDR3 runs to 13 residues. The germline V gene has CDR1 GEAIGNYY and CDR2 EKD. The CDR3 bases are TGTGCCTATCTTGGGGAGAACACCGATAGACTCATCTTT. Residues: CAYLGENTDRLIF.

This clone came up many times. The chain carries TRDV1 and TRDJ1; a weak D match, TRDD2 (5 bases). Germline lookup yields CDR1 TSWWSYY and CDR2 QGS. The CDR3 contains 21 residues. The V gene lost 0 bases and the J gene lost 0 bases, with 26 bases spanning the gap. The CDR3 DNA reads as TGTGCTCTTGGGGAACTCAAACCTTGCCGATTGATCCTAAAGTACACCGATAAACTCATCTTT. It translates to CALGELKPCRLILKYTDKLIF.

The sample holds a few counts of this clone. The protein TCRdb gives is from a much larger clone and does not agree with this DNA's translation at residue 19, likely a read error; the protein shown here comes from the DNA. J is TRDJ3 and V is TRDV2, with TRDD3 matching over 13 bases. The J gene, left out of TCRdb, was set here by checking the DNA against germline. This CDR3 is 22 amino acids long. Per germline, CDR1 GEAIGNYY and CDR2 EKD. The CDR3 bases are TGTGCCTGTGACTCTGTACTGGGGGATACGCTCAAAAACTCCTGGGACACCCGACGGATGTTTTTC. It codes for CACDSVLGDTLKNSWDTRRMFF.

In regard to this clone: This DNA's translation differs at residue 7 from TCRdb's protein, which comes from a much larger clone; a read error is likely, and the protein shown is translated from the DNA. The gene calls are TRDV1 and TRDJ1; D may be TRDD2 or TRDD3 (9 bases each). TCRdb records no J gene; here it was assigned by comparing the DNA to germline. V lost 3 bases, J lost 10 bases, and 42 bases lay in between. The CDR3 sequence is 22 residues long. Looked up from germline, CDR1 is TSWWSYY and CDR2 is QGS. CDR3 DNA: TGTGCTCTTGGGGACCCCCGCCACCTTCCTACCCCATGGGGGATATTAGGGGAGTCACTCATCTTT. Its translation: CALGDPRHLPTPWGILGESLIF.

Notes on this clone: The protein given by TCRdb reflects a much larger clone and differs at residue 7 from this DNA's translation, likely from a read error; the protein shown is the DNA's translation. The chain combines TRDV1 with TRDJ1; TRDD2 is a possible D gene (6 bases). TCRdb gives no J gene; it was assigned here by matching the DNA to germline. The germline V gene encodes CDR1 TSWWSYY and CDR2 QGS. Trimming took 2 bases from V and 1 from J, leaving 41 bases between them. The CDR3 is 25 amino acids. CDR3 in amino acids: CALGESAEQATSYPHWYMGTDKLIF. The CDR3 DNA reads as TGTGCTCTTGGGGAAAGTGCTGAACAGGCTACGTCCTACCCTCACTGGTATATGGGCACCGATAAACTCATCTTT.

This clone turned up a few times. TCRdb records a much larger clone's protein for this DNA, with a difference at residue 10 that likely arises from a read error; the protein given is the translation of the DNA. The chain has TRDV1 and TRDJ1, with D maybe TRDD2 (7 bases). The J gene was missing in TCRdb and was found by matching the end of the DNA to germline. The germline V gene encodes CDR1 TSWWSYY and CDR2 QGS. V gave up 1 base and J gave up 0 bases, with 33 bases separating them. The CDR3 sequence is 23 residues long. This CDR3 is CALGEPFPTAGLWGWGHTDKLIF. Written as DNA, the CDR3 is TGTGCTCTTGGGGAACCGTTTCCTACTGCCGGCCTCTGGGGCTGGGGACACACCGATAAACTCATCTTT.

Comments on this clone: For this DNA, TCRdb reports the protein of a much larger clone, which diverges at residue 9, most likely from a read error; the protein presented here is translated directly from the DNA. This chain joins TRDV1 and TRDJ1; tentatively, D is TRDD2 (6 bases). Germline CDR1 and CDR2: TSWWSYY and QGS. The CDR3 totals 18 residues. The V end lost 2 bases, the J end lost 1 base, and 20 bases lay between the germline ends. For the CDR3, the DNA is TGTGCTCTTGGGGAAGCCTTCCCAGTAGTACGAACCACCGATAAACTCATCTTT. It yields the protein CALGEAFPVVRTTDKLIF.

With regard to this clone: Only one base separates this from a far larger clonotype, so it likely reflects a read error. Other DNA sequences within the sample encode an identical CDR3. CDR3 amino acids: CACDTVRPSDDGTGDQNTDKLIF. The DNA for the CDR3 is TGTGCCTGTGACACCGTAAGGCCTTCCGACGACGGCACTGGGGACCAAAACACCGATAAACTCATCTTT. The rearrangement uses TRDV2 and TRDJ1; the D gene is possibly TRDD3 (7 bases). Germline matching of the DNA provided the J gene here, since TCRdb leaves it blank. This CDR3 region has 23 residues. From germline, CDR1 is GEAIGNYY and CDR2 EKD. V shed 0 bases and J shed 0 bases, with 34 bases lying between them.

As for this clone: A far larger clone is only one base removed, so a read error is likely. The same CDR3 is also encoded by other DNA sequences in this sample. The chain couples TRDV1 to TRDJ1, with 8 bases lining up with TRDD3. CDR3 length: 19 residues. The V gene's germline CDR1 is TSWWSYY and CDR2 QGS. With V trimmed by 9 bases and J by 3 bases, 24 bases remained unmatched. The CDR3 is CALRAVRSVLGVGPDKLIF. The CDR3 DNA sequence: TGTGCTCTCCGGGCCGTTCGCTCCGTACTGGGGGTAGGCCCCGATAAACTCATCTTT.

This clone has only a few counts. A read error is the likely source, as a far larger clone sits one nucleotide away. Other DNA sequences in the same sample also yield this CDR3. The chain recombines TRDV1 with TRDJ1; the match to TRDD3 covers 10 bases. Germline lookup yields CDR1 TSWWSYY and CDR2 QGS. The CDR3 runs 25 residues. The CDR3 sequence: CALGPYPSIPTPEQRGIRGPDKLIF. In DNA, the CDR3 is TGTGCCCTTGGGCCTTACCCCTCTATTCCTACTCCGGAGCAAAGGGGGATACGGGGGCCCGATAAACTCATCTTT.

Points on this clone: The protein TCRdb gives is from a much larger clone and does not agree with this DNA's translation at residue 8, likely a read error; the protein shown here comes from the DNA. The chain uses TRDV1 and TRDJ1, with 9 bases lining up with TRDD3. TCRdb offers no J gene call, so here the DNA was matched to germline to obtain one. Trimming took 0 bases from V and 3 from J; bases not matched to a gene: 17. This CDR3 has 20 amino acids. Germline values: CDR1 TSWWSYY, CDR2 QGS. The CDR3 nucleotides are TGTGCTCTTGGGGAACTATTACTTCCAGGCCGGGGGGGGATACCCGATAAACTCATCTTT. Translated: CALGELLLPGRGGIPDKLIF.